This T cell receptor (beta chain) was identified during a study of radiotherapy plus CTLA-4 blockade in lung cancer. Study as a whole: Under 20% of patients responded objectively, and approximately 33% achieved disease control. Study-wide points: An expansion of tumor-derived TCR clones occurred in blood after radiotherapy plus ipilimumab. Interferon-beta and early blood T cell clone dynamics reportedly predicted response best.

The repertoire was sequenced with immunoSEQ multiplex PCR; TCRdb's copy has only in-frame clones and lacks some. This sample has 100,000 to 150,000 clones, with about 90% found just once. CTLA-4 blockade using ipilimumab, together with focal radiation, was received by patients with chemo-refractory metastatic non-small-cell lung cancer. This clone was found once. Its antigen is undetermined. V was trimmed by 0 bases and J by 0 bases, leaving 9 bases between them. CDR1 is LNHNV, CDR2 YYDKDF, per germline (reference sequence). The CDR3 is made up of 16 amino acids. The sample in question was peripheral blood, obtained from a patient treated with radiotherapy plus ipilimumab. The source is a human donor with non-small cell lung cancer that progressed on radiotherapy plus ipilimumab. This chain links TRBV15 with TRBJ1-3; no definite D call. This CDR3 is CATSRDPTVSGNTIYF. As DNA, the CDR3 is TGTGCCACCAGCAGAGATCCCACGGTCTCTGGAAACACCATATATTTT.